These 25 T cell receptor beta chains came from one sample sequenced in a study of T cell repertoires in cytomegalovirus infection. These receptors' antigens are unknown. MiXCR, run by TCRdb on the reads, gives a single entry per CDR3 protein. The repertoire holds 570,000 or so distinct CDR3 sequences, with approximately 40% as singletons. The material was cultured PBMCs, obtained from culture after CMV antigen stimulation. Source of these receptors: a human donor in good health (CMV status not recorded). Some clones in this sample may be carry-over from other donors' samples.

This rearrangement joins TRBV6-2 or TRBV6-3 to TRBJ2-1; 10 nucleotides match TRBD2. This CDR3 comprises 19 residues. V lost 4 bases to trimming and J lost 2 bases; unmatched junction nucleotides: 14. Germline values: CDR1 MNHEY, CDR2 SVGEGT. CDR3 nucleotides: TGTGCCAGCAGTTCGACACTAGCGGGGAGACTCGTGGCCTACAATGAGCAGTTCTTC. Protein product: CASSSTLAGRLVAYNEQFF.

There are a few counts of this clonotype. The chain uses TRBV5-6 and TRBJ2-7; a weak D match, TRBD2 (5 bases). The CDR3 spans 17 residues. CDR1 is SGHDT and CDR2 is YYEEEE in the germline V gene. The V gene lost 0 bases and the J gene lost 4 bases, with 20 bases spanning the gap. CDR3 bases: TGTGCCAGCAGCTTGGGGGCCCTTCGCCAACGGGGTTACGAGCAGTACTTC. It is translated as CASSLGALRQRGYEQYF.

CDR3 residues: CASSEAIWPEQYF. The DNA for the CDR3 is TGTGCCAGCAGTGAAGCGATTTGGCCCGAGCAGTACTTC. This sequence joins TRBV6-1 and TRBJ2-7, with D unclear. Germline V gene data show CDR1 as MNHNS and CDR2 as SASEGT. V shed 0 bases and J shed 6 bases, with 9 bases lying between them. The CDR3 consists of 13 residues.

This clonotype was seen a few times. The chain is built from TRBV7-2 and TRBJ2-3; D uncertain. Germline loops: CDR1 SGHTA, CDR2 FQGNSA. The V end lost 4 bases, the J end lost 1 base, and 15 bases lay between the germline ends. The CDR3 consists of 16 residues. CDR3 sequence: CASSSRLSSRTDTQYF. The DNA of the CDR3 is TGTGCCAGCAGCTCCCGACTCTCCAGCCGCACAGATACGCAGTATTTT. Complete variable domain (other parts from reference TRBV7-2 and TRBJ2-3): GAGVSQSPSNKVTEKGKDVELRCDPISGHTALYWYRQSLGQGLEFLIYFQGNSAPDKSGLPSDRFSAERTGGSVSTLTIQRTQQEDSAVYLCASSSRLSSRTDTQYFGPGTRLTVL.

Comments on this clonotype: The missing conserved phenylalanine or tryptophan at the end of this CDR3 makes a read error likely. The chain combines TRBV12-3 or TRBV12-4 with TRBJ2-5; D is undetermined. The V gene lost 4 bases and the J gene lost 5 bases, with 5 bases spanning the gap. The CDR3 is 11 residues long. The chain's CDR3 is CASSSGETQYS. The CDR3 DNA follows: TGTGCCAGCAGTTCCGGGGAGACCCAGTACTCC.

The chain recombines TRBV29-1 with TRBJ1-2; weak D call: TRBD1 (5 bases). Looked up from germline, CDR1 is SQVTM and CDR2 is ANQGSEA. The germline V and J ends were trimmed by 3 bases and 4 bases, with 9 bases remaining between them. This CDR3 is built from 12 residues. CDR3 sequence: CSVDEGIYGYTF. DNA for the CDR3: TGCAGCGTTGATGAGGGGATCTATGGCTACACCTTC.

This clonotype has ten or more counts. The gene calls are TRBV7-2 and TRBJ2-3; possibly TRBD2 for D (7 bases). V dropped 3 bases and J dropped 3 bases, with 13 bases sitting between them. The CDR3 has 15 amino acids. Germline CDR1 and CDR2: SGHTA and FQGNSA. The DNA of the CDR3 is TGTGCCAGCAGCTTGAGGGGGGGCGGGACAGATACGCAGTATTTT. This gives the protein CASSLRGGGTDTQYF. Supplemented by reference TRBV7-2 and TRBJ2-3, the full variable domain reads GAGVSQSPSNKVTEKGKDVELRCDPISGHTALYWYRQSLGQGLEFLIYFQGNSAPDKSGLPSDRFSAERTGGSVSTLTIQRTQQEDSAVYLCASSLRGGGTDTQYFGPGTRLTVL.

The rearrangement uses TRBV7-2 and TRBJ2-1, with D unresolved. The CDR3 runs to 15 residues. Trimming removed 0 bases from V and 3 bases from J, with 9 bases in between. Germline CDR1 SGHTA, CDR2 FQGNSA. DNA of the CDR3: TGTGCCAGCAGCTTAGCGCTCGTTGACTACAATGAGCAGTTCTTC. Translation gives CASSLALVDYNEQFF.

CDR3 in amino acids: CASSLDGVDTIYF. As DNA, the CDR3 is TGTGCCAGCAGCTTAGACGGGGTGGACACCATATATTTT. The rearrangement uses TRBV7-2 and TRBJ1-3; the D is unclear. This CDR3 contains 13 residues. The V gene lost 1 base and the J gene lost 8 bases, with 9 bases spanning the gap. Germline V gene data show CDR1 as SGHTA and CDR2 as FQGNSA.

The table lists this clonotype with a few counts. The V gene is TRBV7-2, the J gene TRBJ1-2; 8 nucleotides agree with TRBD1. CDR3 length equals 14 residues. Trimming cost V 0 bases and J 7 bases; bases outside gene matches: 4. In germline, CDR1 is SGHTA, CDR2 FQGNSA. CDR3 protein: CASSLAQGARGYTF. In nucleotides, the CDR3 is TGTGCCAGCAGCTTAGCCCAGGGGGCGCGTGGCTACACCTTC.

This chain uses TRBV20-1 with TRBJ2-3; possible D gene TRBD2, 7 bases. This CDR3 is built from 14 residues. Germline assignment: CDR1 DFQATT and CDR2 SNEGSKA (reference sequence). Written as DNA, the CDR3 is TGCAGCGCCCCAAGGCGGGGGCTGTCAGATACGCAGTATTTT. Protein: CSAPRRGLSDTQYF.

The genes are TRBV4-1 and TRBJ2-5, with TRBD1 matching over 7 bases. This CDR3 has 16 amino acids. The junction had 6 bases not matched to a gene; V was cut back by 1 base and J by 1 base. The germline V gene encodes CDR1 MGHRA and CDR2 YSYEKL. The CDR3 coding sequence is TGCGCCAGCAGCCAAGCCTATCAGGGGGTCCAAGAGACCCAGTACTTC. Its translation is CASSQAYQGVQETQYF.

The genes are TRBV5-1 and TRBJ1-3; no definite D call. Germline V gives CDR1 SGHRS, CDR2 YFSETQ. The V end was cut by 1 base, the J end by 0 bases, with 11 bases between. This CDR3 has 16 residues. Here the CDR3 reads CASSLLSAYSGNTIYF. CDR3 coding DNA: TGCGCCAGCAGCTTGTTATCGGCCTACTCTGGAAACACCATATATTTT. Drawing the rest from reference TRBV5-1 and TRBJ1-3, the complete variable domain is KAGVTQTPRYLIKTRGQQVTLSCSPISGHRSVSWYQQTPGQGLQFLFEYFSETQRNKGNFPGRFSGRQFSNSRSEMNVSTLELGDSALYLCASSLLSAYSGNTIYFGEGSWLTVV.

The V gene is TRBV19, the J gene TRBJ2-3, with 9 bases matching TRBD2. The germline gives CDR1 LNHDA, CDR2 SQIVND (reference sequence). After removal of 3 bases from V and 6 bases from J, the junction contained 7 bases not matched to a gene. The CDR3 covers 15 residues. The DNA of the CDR3 is TGTGCCAGTAGTATCACGGCGGGGGGGGTGGATACGCAGTATTTT. Its translation is CASSITAGGVDTQYF.

The table lists this clonotype with a few counts. This chain connects TRBV7-8 to TRBJ1-5, with D tentatively TRBD1 (6 bases). V was trimmed by 5 bases and J by 4 bases, leaving 15 bases between them. Germline CDR1 and CDR2: SGHVS and FQNEAQ. The CDR3 runs to 15 residues. The CDR3 reads CASSNRGGRNQPQHF. The CDR3 DNA sequence: TGTGCCAGCAGCAACCGGGGGGGGCGGAATCAGCCCCAGCATTTT. The full variable domain, its missing parts supplied by reference TRBV7-8 and TRBJ1-5, is GAGVSQSPRYKVAKRGQDVALRCDPISGHVSLFWYQQALGQGPEFLTYFQNEAQLDKSGLPSDRFFAERPEGSVSTLKIQRTQQEDSAVYLCASSNRGGRNQPQHFGDGTRLSIL.

This sequence joins TRBV7-8 and TRBJ2-3, with 7 bases identical to TRBD1. The CDR3 contains 15 residues. V dropped 3 bases and J dropped 4; count of bases not matched to a gene: 7. CDR1 SGHVS and CDR2 FQNEAQ come from the germline V gene. This chain's CDR3 is CASSFQETGADTQYF. DNA for the CDR3: TGTGCCAGCAGCTTTCAGGAAACAGGGGCAGATACGCAGTATTTT. The full variable domain, with the rest looked up from reference TRBV7-8 and TRBJ2-3, is GAGVSQSPRYKVAKRGQDVALRCDPISGHVSLFWYQQALGQGPEFLTYFQNEAQLDKSGLPSDRFFAERPEGSVSTLKIQRTQQEDSAVYLCASSFQETGADTQYFGPGTRLTVL.

This clonotype came up a few times. This chain joins TRBV6-8 and TRBJ2-7, with 10 bases that match TRBD2. Per germline, CDR1 MNHGY and CDR2 SAAAGT. The length of the CDR3 is 16 residues. With V trimmed by 5 bases and J by 6 bases, 13 bases remained unmatched. The CDR3 DNA sequence: TGTGCCAGCAGTCCATCCTCTAGCGGGAGTCCGTCCGAGCAGTACTTC. This gives the protein CASSPSSSGSPSEQYF.

The chain has TRBV7-6 and TRBJ2-1; D may be TRBD2 (5 bases). Per germline, CDR1 SGHVS and CDR2 FNYEAQ. V lost 7 bases to trimming and J lost 0 bases, with 10 bases between them. The CDR3 spans 14 residues. In nucleotides, the CDR3 is TGTGCCAGCACGGAGCGGACCTCCTACAATGAGCAGTTCTTC. Translation gives CASTERTSYNEQFF.

This clonotype was counted between two and nine times. DNA for the CDR3: TGTGCCAGCAGCCTCGACAGGGGGATTTACAATGAGCAGTTCTTC. This codes for CASSLDRGIYNEQFF. This rearrangement joins TRBV7-2 to TRBJ2-1; 9 bases map to TRBD1. The V gene's germline CDR1 is SGHTA and CDR2 FQGNSA. This CDR3 has 15 amino acids. Trimming cost V 5 bases and J 4 bases; bases outside gene matches: 6.

This rearrangement joins TRBV2 to TRBJ2-7; D may be TRBD1 or TRBD2 (7 bases each). V was clipped by 1 base and J by 3 bases, with 13 bases between them. The CDR3 covers 15 residues. In germline, CDR1 is SNHLY, CDR2 FYNNEI. The CDR3 region has the DNA TGTGCCAGCAGTGAAGGTGGCAGGGGGGGCTACGAGCAGTACTTC. This codes for CASSEGGRGGYEQYF.

Only a few counts were recorded for this clonotype. The genes are TRBV11-2 and TRBJ1-3; no clear D gene. Germline V gene data show CDR1 as SGHAT and CDR2 as FQNNGV. V was cut by 1 base and J by 7 bases, with 8 bases left in between. The CDR3 totals 13 residues. The chain's CDR3 is CASSLALRNTIYF. In DNA form, the CDR3 reads TGTGCCAGCAGCTTAGCCCTCAGGAACACCATATATTTT.

This clonotype has a handful of counts. This sequence joins TRBV7-2 and TRBJ2-7; TRBD1 agrees at 8 bases. The CDR3 loop spans 18 amino acids. Germline CDR1 and CDR2: SGHTA and FQGNSA. With 1 base clipped from V and 3 bases from J, the junction kept 14 bases outside the gene matches. The CDR3 nucleotides are TGTGCCAGCAGCTTAGTTTCTGGCGGACAGGGCACTCTCTACGAGCAGTACTTC. Translating gives CASSLVSGGQGTLYEQYF.

This chain joins TRBV7-9 and TRBJ2-1, with 12 bases aligning to TRBD2. The germline V gene encodes CDR1 SEHNR and CDR2 FQNEAQ (reference sequence). With V trimmed by 2 bases and J by 6 bases, 8 bases remained unmatched. This CDR3 comprises 17 residues. CDR3 residues: CASSLLPGTSGPNEQFF. Here the CDR3 DNA reads TGTGCCAGCAGCTTACTACCCGGGACTAGCGGGCCCAATGAGCAGTTCTTC.

The chain couples TRBV5-1 to TRBJ2-3; TRBD1 aligns across 8 bases. J gave up 4 bases and V 4 bases, and 11 bases lay outside the gene matches. The CDR3 loop spans 16 amino acids. CDR1 is SGHRS, CDR2 YFSETQ, per germline. CDR3 protein: CASSPEDRVFADTQYF. As DNA, the CDR3 is TGCGCCAGCAGCCCGGAGGACAGGGTTTTCGCAGATACGCAGTATTTT. Complete variable domain (other parts from reference TRBV5-1 and TRBJ2-3): KAGVTQTPRYLIKTRGQQVTLSCSPISGHRSVSWYQQTPGQGLQFLFEYFSETQRNKGNFPGRFSGRQFSNSRSEMNVSTLELGDSALYLCASSPEDRVFADTQYFGPGTRLTVL.

This clonotype is a singleton in its sample. The chain has TRBV2 and TRBJ2-2; a weak D match, TRBD1 (5 bases). The CDR3 spans 15 residues. Trimming stripped 3 bases from V and 3 bases from J, with 11 bases between. Germline V gives CDR1 SNHLY, CDR2 FYNNEI. CDR3 in amino acids: CASSDNRFYTGELFF. The CDR3 DNA reads as TGTGCCAGCAGTGATAACAGGTTCTACACCGGGGAGCTGTTTTTT.